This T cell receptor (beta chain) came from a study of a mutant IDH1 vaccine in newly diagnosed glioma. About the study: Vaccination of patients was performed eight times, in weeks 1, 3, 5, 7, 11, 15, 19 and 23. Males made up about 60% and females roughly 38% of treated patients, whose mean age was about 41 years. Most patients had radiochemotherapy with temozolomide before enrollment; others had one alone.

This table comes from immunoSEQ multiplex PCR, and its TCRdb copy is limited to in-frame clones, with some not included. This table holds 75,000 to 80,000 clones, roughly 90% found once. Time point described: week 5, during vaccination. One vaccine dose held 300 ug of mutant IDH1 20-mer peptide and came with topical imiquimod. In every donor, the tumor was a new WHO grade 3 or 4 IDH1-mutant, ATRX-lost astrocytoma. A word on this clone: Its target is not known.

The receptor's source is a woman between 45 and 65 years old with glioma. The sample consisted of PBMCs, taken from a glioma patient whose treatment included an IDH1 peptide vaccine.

CDR3 coding DNA: TGTGCCAGCAGTCCGGGACTCTCTGGAGAGACCCAGTACTTC. This sequence encodes CASSPGLSGETQYF. The V and J genes are TRBV27 and TRBJ2-5, with a tentative D call TRBD2 (6 bases). CDR1 MNHEY and CDR2 SMNVEV come from the germline V gene (reference sequence). V was cut by 5 bases and J by 4 bases, with 14 bases left in between. This CDR3 spans 14 amino acids.